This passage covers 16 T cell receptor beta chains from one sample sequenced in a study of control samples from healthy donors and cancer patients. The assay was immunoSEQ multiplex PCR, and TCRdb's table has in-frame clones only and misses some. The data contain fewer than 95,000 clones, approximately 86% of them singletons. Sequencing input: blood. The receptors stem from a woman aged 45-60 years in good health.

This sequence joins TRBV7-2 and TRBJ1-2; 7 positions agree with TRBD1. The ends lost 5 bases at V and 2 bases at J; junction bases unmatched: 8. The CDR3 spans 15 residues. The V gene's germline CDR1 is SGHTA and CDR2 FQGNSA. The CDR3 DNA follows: TGTGCCAGCAGCCACCCCACAGGGGTCAACTATGGCTACACCTTC. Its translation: CASSHPTGVNYGYTF. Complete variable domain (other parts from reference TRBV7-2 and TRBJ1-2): GAGVSQSPSNKVTEKGKDVELRCDPISGHTALYWYRQSLGQGLEFLIYFQGNSAPDKSGLPSDRFSAERTGGSVSTLTIQRTQQEDSAVYLCASSHPTGVNYGYTFGSGTRLTVV.

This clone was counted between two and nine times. DNA for the CDR3: TGTGCCAGCAGCTCGTCCATCGATTACACAGATACGCAGTATTTT. This encodes CASSSSIDYTDTQYF. The chain combines TRBV5-6 with TRBJ2-3; D remains unclear. V was trimmed by 3 bases and J by 2 bases, leaving 13 bases between them. The CDR3 has 15 residues. The germline V gene has CDR1 SGHDT and CDR2 YYEEEE. The full variable domain, in which reference TRBV5-6 and TRBJ2-3 provide the parts outside the CDR3, is DAGVTQSPTHLIKTRGQQVTLRCSPKSGHDTVSWYQQALGQGPQFIFQYYEEEERQRGNFPDRFSGHQFPNYSSELNVNALLLGDSALYLCASSSSIDYTDTQYFGPGTRLTVL.

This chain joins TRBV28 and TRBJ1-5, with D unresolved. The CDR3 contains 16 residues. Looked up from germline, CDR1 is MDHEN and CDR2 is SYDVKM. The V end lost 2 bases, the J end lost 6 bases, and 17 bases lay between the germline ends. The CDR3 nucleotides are TGTGCCAGCAGTTTACTTATCGGCCGCTCAGGTCAGCCCCAGCATTTT. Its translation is CASSLLIGRSGQPQHF.

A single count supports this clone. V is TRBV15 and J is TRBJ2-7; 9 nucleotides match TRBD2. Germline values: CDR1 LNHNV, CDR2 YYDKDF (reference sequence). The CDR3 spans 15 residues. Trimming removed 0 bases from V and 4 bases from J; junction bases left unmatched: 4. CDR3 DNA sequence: TGTGCCACCAGCAGAGAGCGGGAGGGCCTGTACGAGCAGTACTTC. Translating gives CATSREREGLYEQYF.

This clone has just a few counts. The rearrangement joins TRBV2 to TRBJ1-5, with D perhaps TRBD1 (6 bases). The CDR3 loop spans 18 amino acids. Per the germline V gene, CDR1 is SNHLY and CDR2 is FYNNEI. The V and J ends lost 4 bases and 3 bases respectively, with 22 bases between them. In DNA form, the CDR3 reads TGTGCCAGCAGTGGTTTAACCCGGACAGAATGGGCCAATCAGCCCCAGCATTTT. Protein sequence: CASSGLTRTEWANQPQHF.

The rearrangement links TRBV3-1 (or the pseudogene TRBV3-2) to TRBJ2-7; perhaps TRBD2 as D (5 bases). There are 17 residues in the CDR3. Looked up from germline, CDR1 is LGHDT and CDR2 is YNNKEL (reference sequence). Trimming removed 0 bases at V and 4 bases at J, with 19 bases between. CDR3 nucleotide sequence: TGTGCCAGCAGCCAAGAGGCGGGTTGGAACAGATCATACGAGCAGTACTTC. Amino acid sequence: CASSQEAGWNRSYEQYF.

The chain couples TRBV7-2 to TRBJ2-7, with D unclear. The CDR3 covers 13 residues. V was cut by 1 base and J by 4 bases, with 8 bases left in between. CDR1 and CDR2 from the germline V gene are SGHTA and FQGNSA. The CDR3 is CASSLGNLYEQYF. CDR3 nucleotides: TGTGCCAGCAGCTTAGGAAACCTTTACGAGCAGTACTTC. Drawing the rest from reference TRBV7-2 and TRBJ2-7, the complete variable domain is GAGVSQSPSNKVTEKGKDVELRCDPISGHTALYWYRQSLGQGLEFLIYFQGNSAPDKSGLPSDRFSAERTGGSVSTLTIQRTQQEDSAVYLCASSLGNLYEQYFGPGTRLTVT.

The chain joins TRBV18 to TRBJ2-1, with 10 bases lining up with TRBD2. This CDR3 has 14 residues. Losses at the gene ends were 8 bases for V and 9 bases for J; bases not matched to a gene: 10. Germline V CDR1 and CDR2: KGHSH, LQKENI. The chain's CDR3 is CASRWLAGDFEQFF. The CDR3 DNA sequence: TGTGCCAGCCGGTGGCTAGCGGGAGATTTTGAGCAGTTCTTC.

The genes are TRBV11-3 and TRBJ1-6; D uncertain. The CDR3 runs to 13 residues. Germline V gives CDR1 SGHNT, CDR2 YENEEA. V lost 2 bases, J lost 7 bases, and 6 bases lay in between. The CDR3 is CASSLSGNSPLHF. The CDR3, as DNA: TGTGCCAGCAGCTTATCTGGGAATTCACCCCTCCACTTT.

The chain's CDR3 is CASSPRVGNQPQHF. The CDR3 coding sequence is TGTGCCAGCAGTCCCCGAGTTGGCAATCAGCCCCAGCATTTT. This chain links TRBV27 with TRBJ1-5; D unclear. CDR1 and CDR2 from the germline V gene are MNHEY and SMNVEV (reference sequence). Trimming removed 5 bases at V and 2 bases at J, with 10 bases between. The CDR3 has 14 amino acids.

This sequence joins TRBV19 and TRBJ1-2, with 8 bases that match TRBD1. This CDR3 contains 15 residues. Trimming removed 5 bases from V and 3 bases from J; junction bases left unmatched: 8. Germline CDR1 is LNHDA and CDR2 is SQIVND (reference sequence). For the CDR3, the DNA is TGTGCCAGTAGTCCGGGGACAGGAGGAGACTATGGCTACACCTTC. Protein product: CASSPGTGGDYGYTF.

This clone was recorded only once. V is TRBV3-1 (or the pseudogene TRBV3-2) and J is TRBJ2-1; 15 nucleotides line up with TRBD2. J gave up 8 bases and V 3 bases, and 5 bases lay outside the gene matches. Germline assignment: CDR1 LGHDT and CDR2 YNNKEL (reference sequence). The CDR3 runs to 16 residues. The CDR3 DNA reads TGTGCCAGCAGCCAGGGGACTAGCGGGAGGAGGGATGAGCAGTTCTTC. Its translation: CASSQGTSGRRDEQFF.

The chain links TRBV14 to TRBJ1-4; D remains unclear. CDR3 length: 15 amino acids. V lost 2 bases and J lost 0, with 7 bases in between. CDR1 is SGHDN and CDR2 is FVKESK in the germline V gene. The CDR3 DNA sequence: TGTGCCAGCAGCCAAAGGCTTGCAACTAATGAAAAACTGTTTTTT. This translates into CASSQRLATNEKLFF.

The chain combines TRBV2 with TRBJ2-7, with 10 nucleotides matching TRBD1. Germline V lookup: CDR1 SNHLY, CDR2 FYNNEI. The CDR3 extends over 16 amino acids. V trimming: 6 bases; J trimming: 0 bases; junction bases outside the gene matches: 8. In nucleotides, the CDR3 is TGTGCCAGCAGGGACAGGGGGGGTTTTAGCTCCTACGAGCAGTACTTC. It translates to CASRDRGGFSSYEQYF.

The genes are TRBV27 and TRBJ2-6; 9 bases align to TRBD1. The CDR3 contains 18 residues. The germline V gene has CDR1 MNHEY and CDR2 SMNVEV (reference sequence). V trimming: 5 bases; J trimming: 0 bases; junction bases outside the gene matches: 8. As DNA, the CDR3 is TGTGCCAGCAGTCCGCGGACAGGGGTCAGCTCTGGGGCCAACGTCCTGACTTTC. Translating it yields CASSPRTGVSSGANVLTF.

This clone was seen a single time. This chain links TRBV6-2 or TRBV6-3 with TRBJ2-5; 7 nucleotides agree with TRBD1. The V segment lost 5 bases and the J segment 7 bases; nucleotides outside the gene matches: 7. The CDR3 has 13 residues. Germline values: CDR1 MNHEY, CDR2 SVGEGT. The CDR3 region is CASSRDRRGTQYF. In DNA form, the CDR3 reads TGTGCCAGCAGTCGGGACAGAAGAGGGACCCAGTACTTC.